The 26 T cell receptor beta chains given below trace back to one sample, sequenced in a study of tumor-infiltrating lymphocytes in primary liver carcinoma. Each 20-30 mg portion of unsorted bulk tissue served as the source for co-extraction of RNA and DNA. From about 530 ng total RNA, TCR beta cDNA was generated with a primer in the constant region. Sequencing libraries for TCR beta derived from three nested multiplex PCR rounds that used slightly modified ARM-PCR. Both of the initial two PCR rounds ran for roughly 10 cycles and employed TRBV1-TRBV30 forward primers alongside a C-beta reverse primer. TCRdb reprocessed the multiplex PCR reads via MiXCR and lists one record per CDR3 protein. The data hold roughly 80,000 distinct CDR3 sequences, with 71% observed a single time. Sequencing was carried out using liver tumor tissue from sampling region 4. Described subset: tumor region T4, right-lateral pole. The receptors here all came from a woman aged 55-69 years with primary liver carcinoma and hepatitis B virus infection.

This clonotype was seen ten or more times. This chain joins TRBV20-1 and TRBJ1-6; 10 bases agree with TRBD1. Germline V lookup: CDR1 DFQATT, CDR2 SNEGSKA (reference sequence). V dropped 5 bases and J dropped 9; count of bases not matched to a gene: 7. The CDR3 loop spans 14 amino acids. As DNA, the CDR3 is TGCAGTGCTTCGACAGGGGGCGATAGTTCACCCCTCCACTTT. Translated: CSASTGGDSSPLHF.

This clonotype was recorded once. The CDR3 does not close with the conserved phenylalanine or tryptophan, likely indicating a read error. The chain employs TRBV2 and TRBJ2-3; 12 bases are shared with TRBD2. Trimming at V came to 5 bases and at J to 3 bases, leaving 6 bases not matched to a gene. The CDR3 extends over 16 amino acids. Per the germline V gene, CDR1 is SNHLY and CDR2 is FYNNEI. The CDR3 protein is CASSPGLAGLTDTQYY. DNA of the CDR3: TGTGCCAGCAGTCCTGGACTAGCGGGGTTAACAGATACGCAGTATTAT.

This clonotype has a count of ten or more. The V call is TRBV12-3 or TRBV12-4, the J call TRBJ2-5, with TRBD1 identical over 7 bases. Trimming removed 5 bases from V and 7 bases from J; junction bases left unmatched: 10. CDR3 length: 14 amino acids. CDR3 amino acids: CASSPRTGRGTQYF. In DNA, the CDR3 is TGTGCCAGCAGTCCCCGGACAGGCAGGGGGACCCAGTACTTC.

On this clonotype itself: The junction and the germline gene differ at one end; a read error may be behind it. The rearrangement joins TRBV6-1 to TRBJ2-1; 8 positions agree with TRBD1. Germline V CDR1 and CDR2: MNHNS, SASEGT. The CDR3 runs 14 residues. The DNA of the CDR3 is TGTGCCAGCAGTGAGCAACAGGGGGTTTCTGAGCAGCTCTTT. It translates to CASSEQQGVSEQLF.

As concerns this clonotype: The CDR3 does not end in the conserved phenylalanine or tryptophan, so this is likely a read error. The CDR3 sequence: CASSLNGREHGQYI. The CDR3 bases are TGTGCCAGCAGCTTAAACGGGCGGGAGCACGGGCAGTACATC. The gene calls are TRBV11-3 and TRBJ2-7; 7 bases line up with TRBD2. The trim removed 2 bases at V and 9 bases at J, leaving 10 bases unmatched. The CDR3 has 14 residues. The V gene's germline CDR1 is SGHNT and CDR2 YENEEA.

V and J are TRBV13 and TRBJ1-5, with D possibly being TRBD1 (6 bases). CDR3 length equals 14 residues. CDR1 PRHDT and CDR2 FYEKMQ come from the germline V gene (reference sequence). V was shortened by 5 bases and J by 12 bases, with 20 bases between the two germline ends. CDR3 sequence reads: CASSRGGGNQGQHF. CDR3 DNA sequence: TGTGCCAGCAGCCGAGGGGGGGGCAATCAGGGCCAGCATTTT.

V is TRBV7-8 and J is TRBJ2-7; TRBD2 matches 10 bases. CDR3 length: 15 residues. Trimming cost V 1 base and J 5 bases; bases outside gene matches: 5. Germline V lookup: CDR1 SGHVS, CDR2 FQNEAQ. Here the CDR3 reads CASSLELAGCNEQYV. DNA of the CDR3: TGTGCCAGCAGCTTAGAACTAGCGGGGTGCAACGAGCAGTACGTC.

This clonotype was observed a few times. The germline gene is not matched at one end of the junction; a read error may be the cause. This sequence joins TRBV11-2 and TRBJ2-2, with D possibly matching TRBD2 (5 bases). CDR3 length: 15 residues. Per the germline V gene, CDR1 is SGHAT and CDR2 is FQNNGV. DNA of the CDR3: TGTGCCAACAGCCCTCCGCAAGGACCGACCGGGGAGCTGCTGTTT. Its translation: CANSPPQGPTGELLF.

A note on this clonotype: It is likely a read error, because the conserved phenylalanine at the end of the CDR3 is missing. No DNA is shown, since the ends of the CDR3 on it are uncertain; the CDR3 is the one TCRdb lists. This chain uses TRBV29-1 with TRBJ2-3; whether TRBD2, the table's D call, matches the DNA was not checked. Germline CDR1 and CDR2: SQVTM and ANQGSEA. The CDR3 length equals 13 residues, ends included. The CDR3 loop reads CSATSGSTDTPYL.

V and J are TRBV6-1 and TRBJ2-3; D call uncertain. The assigned J gene may be wrong: the sequence end matches TRBJ1-5 better. The CDR3 consists of 15 residues. Germline V gene lookup returns CDR1 MNHNS and CDR2 SASEGT. In nucleotides, the CDR3 is TGTGCCAGCAGGGGCTGGACTACTAGCACAGATACGCAGCATTTT. This encodes CASRGWTTSTDTQHF.

Concerning this clonotype itself: At one boundary the junction diverges from the germline segment, which might be a read error. The CDR3 spells CASSLGIRREGTDAQHF. The DNA of the CDR3 is TGTGCCAGCAGTTTAGGGATTCGAAGGGAAGGCACAGATGCGCAGCATTTT. The V and J genes are TRBV11-2 and TRBJ2-3; D is undetermined. The better agreement between TRBJ1-5 and the DNA end casts doubt on the J call. This CDR3 spans 17 amino acids. Germline-derived CDR1 and CDR2 are SGHAT and FQNNGV.

This chain joins TRBV6-6 and TRBJ2-1, with 7 bases that match TRBD2. Germline CDR1 is MNHNY and CDR2 is SVGAGI (reference sequence). The CDR3 runs to 12 residues. With V trimmed by 10 bases and J by 9 bases, 9 bases remained unmatched. The CDR3 DNA reads TGTGCCACACGTCCTCCGGGGGGTGAGCAGTTCTTC. It translates to CATRPPGGEQFF.

As for this clonotype: This CDR3 fails to terminate in the conserved phenylalanine or tryptophan, so it likely reflects a read error. The chain couples TRBV11-2 to TRBJ1-6, with D unclear. From germline, CDR1 is SGHAT and CDR2 FQNNGV. The CDR3 has 13 amino acids. The CDR3 DNA follows: TGCGCCAGCAGCTTTATAATGAATTCACCCCTCCACATT. Protein sequence: CASSFIMNSPLHI.

In regard to this clonotype: A read error may account for a junction end that differs from germline. The chain carries TRBV11-2 and TRBJ2-3; a possible D gene is TRBD2 (5 bases). Germline CDR1 SGHAT, CDR2 FQNNGV. There are 17 residues in the CDR3. As DNA, the CDR3 is TGTGCCAGCAGATCAGCAATGGGGAGCAGGAGCACAGATACGCAGTATTTC. Translating it yields CASRSAMGSRSTDTQYF.

This clonotype was seen ten or more times. This chain uses TRBV28 with TRBJ2-2, with TRBD2 matching over 7 bases. The CDR3 is 15 amino acids. Trimming took 6 bases from V and 3 from J; bases not matched to a gene: 7. Germline CDR1 MDHEN, CDR2 SYDVKM. CDR3 DNA: TGTGCCAGCAGCCCGGGGGGAGGGTACACCGGGGAGCTGTTTTTT. Its protein product is CASSPGGGYTGELFF.

In its sample, this clonotype was seen many times. The CDR3 reads CTRKRTPYEQYF. CDR3 DNA sequence: TGCACCAGGAAAAGGACCCCCTACGAGCAGTACTTC. The V gene is TRBV1, the J gene TRBJ2-7. TRBV1 is given as a pseudogene. CDR3 length: 12 amino acids.

The chain uses TRBV5-5 and TRBJ2-5; D possibly corresponds to TRBD2 (5 bases). This CDR3 comprises 15 residues. The germline V gene has CDR1 SGHKS and CDR2 YYEKEE (reference sequence). The CDR3 region has the DNA TGTACCGGCAGCTTTGGACTCGTGAACCAAGAGACCCAGTACTTC. Translated, it gives CTGSFGLVNQETQYF.

In this sample, this clonotype turned up a few times. This chain links TRBV28 with TRBJ2-7, with TRBD2 matching 13 bases. The J segment lost 4 bases and the V segment lost 7 bases, leaving 7 bases of the junction unmatched. Germline CDR1 and CDR2: MDHEN and SYDVKM. The CDR3 consists of 15 residues. The CDR3 spells CASKTMGLAGYEQYF. Written as DNA, the CDR3 is TGTGCCAGCAAAACCATGGGACTAGCGGGGTACGAGCAGTACTTC.

This clonotype was observed a single time. Compared with germline, one end of the junction differs, possibly owing to a read error. The chain has TRBV20-1 and TRBJ1-5; D possibly corresponds to TRBD1 (6 bases). Germline loops: CDR1 DFQATT, CDR2 SNEGSKA (reference sequence). CDR3 size: 15 residues. The CDR3 bases are TGCAGTACCCTCCAGGGGCAGGCCAGCAGTCAGCCCCAGCATTTT. This gives the protein CSTLQGQASSQPQHF.

With respect to this clonotype: This is likely a read error, given that the CDR3 carries no conserved phenylalanine or tryptophan at its end. The DNA is left out, because the CDR3 cannot be placed on it with certainty; the CDR3 is given as TCRdb lists it. The chain employs TRBV29-1 and TRBJ2-1; TRBD1, as called in the table, went unchecked against the DNA. From its first to its last residue, the CDR3 has 14 amino acids. Germline V gene lookup returns CDR1 SQVTM and CDR2 ANQGSEA. CDR3 protein: CSGRTGRPYNGQFS.

On this clonotype: One junction end disagrees with the germline gene, perhaps due to a read error. The chain links TRBV7-9 to TRBJ1-1, with a weak D call TRBD1 (6 bases). This CDR3 comprises 11 residues. Germline values: CDR1 SEHNR, CDR2 FQNEAQ (reference sequence). DNA of the CDR3: TGTGTCAGCAGTTCAGGGGCGACAGCTTTCTTT. Protein sequence: CVSSSGATAFF.

V and J are TRBV5-5 and TRBJ2-1; TRBD2 matches 7 bases. Per germline, CDR1 SGHKS and CDR2 YYEKEE (reference sequence). Trimming cost V 4 bases and J 2 bases; bases outside gene matches: 12. There are 17 residues in the CDR3. CDR3 nucleotide sequence: TGTGCCAGCAGCACCGCCGGAACTAGCGTGACCTACAATGAGCAGTTCTTC. This codes for CASSTAGTSVTYNEQFF.

This chain links TRBV5-1 with TRBJ2-3, with a weak D call TRBD2 (6 bases). The ends were cut back, 8 bases at V and 4 bases at J, with 20 bases in the middle. Germline loops: CDR1 SGHRS, CDR2 YFSETQ. The CDR3 sequence is 15 residues long. The CDR3 bases are TGCGCCAGTACTACTAACGGGAGTCCCCCAGATACGCAGTATTTT. It translates to CASTTNGSPPDTQYF.

With respect to this clonotype: Mismatch with germline at one junction end may stem from a read error. The J gene is TRBJ2-2, the V gene TRBV12-3 or TRBV12-4, with D maybe TRBD2 (6 bases). This CDR3 has 13 amino acids. This CDR3 reads CASGLEAGGELFF. The CDR3 DNA reads as TGTGCCAGCGGTTTGGAGGCCGGAGGGGAGCTATTTTTT.

The chain uses TRBV7-3 and TRBJ2-1; 9 bases fit TRBD1. Looked up from germline, CDR1 is SGHTA and CDR2 is FQGTGA. Unmatched junction bases numbered 3, after V lost 4 bases and J lost 2 bases. The CDR3 consists of 15 residues. In nucleotides, the CDR3 is TGTGCCAGCAGCTCCGGGACAGGGACCTACAATGAGCAGTTCTTC. It encodes CASSSGTGTYNEQFF.

This clonotype was seen a single time. The genes are TRBV11-2 and TRBJ2-7, with D perhaps matching TRBD2 (5 bases). The V and J ends lost 8 bases and 6 bases respectively, with 20 bases between them. CDR3 length: 14 amino acids. Germline CDR1 SGHAT, CDR2 FQNNGV. CDR3 DNA: TGTGCCAGCGGCAGGACTGGCCCCCTCCCCGAGCAGTACTTC. This codes for CASGRTGPLPEQYF.